The 10 T cell receptor beta chains presented below share a single source sample, sequenced in a study of blood T cell repertoires in COVID-19. Profiling relied on immunoSEQ multiplex PCR, and the TCRdb table lists in-frame clones only, not all of them. The sample shows hundreds of thousands of clones, around 89% of them seen only once. Material for sequencing was PBMCs or T cells enriched from blood (not recorded which). The receptors come from a man aged 35-49 years who had recovered from COVID-19.

This clone appeared a single time. The CDR3 DNA follows: TGCGCCAGCAGCCCTCTTCAGGGGAGTTACGAGCAGTACTTC. Translation gives CASSPLQGSYEQYF. The chain employs TRBV5-1 and TRBJ2-7; tentatively, D is TRBD1 (6 bases). The V gene lost 4 bases and the J gene lost 4 bases, with 15 bases spanning the gap. Germline assignment: CDR1 SGHRS and CDR2 YFSETQ. This CDR3 is built from 14 residues.

The chain carries TRBV27 and TRBJ2-3, with 10 bases that match TRBD2. The V gene's germline CDR1 is MNHEY and CDR2 SMNVEV (reference sequence). The length of the CDR3 is 18 residues. With V trimmed by 3 bases and J by 3 bases, 12 bases remained unmatched. The CDR3 loop is CASSFTPHLAGVTDTQYF. The CDR3 coding sequence is TGTGCCAGCAGTTTCACACCCCACCTAGCGGGAGTGACAGATACGCAGTATTTT.

The chain recombines TRBV5-1 with TRBJ1-2; maybe TRBD1 (5 bases). The CDR3 contains 14 residues. V was clipped by 5 bases and J by 7 bases, with 18 bases between them. CDR1 is SGHRS and CDR2 is YFSETQ in the germline V gene. The CDR3 sequence is CASRSTGSPSGYTF. The CDR3 DNA follows: TGCGCCAGCAGATCCACAGGATCCCCGAGTGGCTACACCTTC.

V gene TRBV4-3 combines with J gene TRBJ2-1, with 11 bases lining up with TRBD2. V was clipped by 2 bases and J by 6 bases; unmatched bases: 3. Looked up from germline, CDR1 is LGHNA and CDR2 is YSLEER. This CDR3 is 15 amino acids long. CDR3 region: CASSQRLAGFNEQFF. As DNA, the CDR3 is TGCGCCAGCAGCCAACGACTAGCGGGGTTCAATGAGCAGTTCTTC.

This clone was seen only once. The chain combines TRBV29-1 with TRBJ1-1, with no clear D. The CDR3 runs to 12 residues. Germline V CDR1 and CDR2: SQVTM, ANQGSEA. The V end lost 8 bases, the J end lost 1 base, and 11 bases lay between the germline ends. In nucleotides, the CDR3 is TGCAGCCACGCCACGGGGAACACTGAAGCTTTCTTT. Translated, it gives CSHATGNTEAFF.

The genes are TRBV5-1 and TRBJ2-1; TRBD2 matches 7 bases. The V segment lost 0 bases and the J segment 9 bases; nucleotides outside the gene matches: 12. The CDR3 sequence is 16 residues long. CDR1 SGHRS and CDR2 YFSETQ come from the germline V gene. In DNA form, the CDR3 reads TGCGCCAGCAGCTTGGAGGCGGGAGTTAGCCAGCCTGAGCAGTTCTTC. It codes for CASSLEAGVSQPEQFF.

This clone was seen just once. The gene calls are TRBV11-2 and TRBJ1-5; 8 positions agree with TRBD1. The germline V gene has CDR1 SGHAT and CDR2 FQNNGV. J was trimmed by 7 bases and V by 5 bases; bases with no gene match: 7. This CDR3 has 14 amino acids. The CDR3 coding sequence is TGTGCCAGCAGCATCGACAGGGGTAGCCAGCCCCAGCATTTT. As protein: CASSIDRGSQPQHF.

The CDR3: CASSFSGRERTYEQYF. The CDR3 DNA follows: TGTGCCAGCAGCTTTTCGGGCAGGGAAAGGACCTACGAGCAGTACTTC. The chain links TRBV11-2 to TRBJ2-7, with a possible D match to TRBD1 (5 bases). Trimming cost V 3 bases and J 2 bases, with 17 bases left between them. There are 16 residues in the CDR3. Germline lookup yields CDR1 SGHAT and CDR2 FQNNGV.

The chain is built from TRBV30 and TRBJ1-1; D is uncertain. CDR3 length equals 12 residues. The V end lost 3 bases, the J end lost 0 bases, and 5 bases lay between the germline ends. The V gene's germline CDR1 is GTSNPN and CDR2 SVGIG (reference sequence). CDR3 coding DNA: TGTGCCTGGAGCTTCTTGAACACTGAAGCTTTCTTT. Its translation is CAWSFLNTEAFF.

J is TRBJ2-7 and V is TRBV3-1 (or the pseudogene TRBV3-2), with 10 bases fitting TRBD2. The V gene's germline CDR1 is LGHDT and CDR2 YNNKEL (reference sequence). There are 14 residues in the CDR3. Germline trimming cut 1 base from V and 4 bases from J; bases unmatched to any gene: 1. CDR3 sequence reads: CASSQAAGGYEQYF. The CDR3 DNA sequence: TGTGCCAGCAGCCAAGCAGCGGGGGGGTACGAGCAGTACTTC.